This TCR beta chain was captured in a study of shared clonotypes between healthy human individuals. Study overall: Three plates were used per donor for CD4 naive, three for CD4 memory, two for CD8 naive and one for CD8 memory. Study results and caveats: Rarefaction indicated that sorted-subset sequencing remained incomplete although depth was large. Tissues were not sampled, only blood, and their repertoires likely differ. With a few donors compared, 4% to 5.5% of naive CD4 clonotypes were shared.

Measured with immunoSEQ multiplex PCR; TCRdb has only the in-frame clones, and not every one. Among some 1,100,000 clones listed, around 82% were seen once. As for this clone: Its antigen is currently unknown.

The sequenced sample was memory CD4+ T cells from PBMCs. The subset is: CD45RA-negative fraction. This sequence originates from a man aged 18 to 35 in good health. Some clones in this sample may be carry-over from other donors' samples.

Written as DNA, the CDR3 is TGCGCCAGCAGCCGAGCCCTTCAGGGTACAGGAAACATTCAGTACTTC. It translates to CASSRALQGTGNIQYF. The V and J genes are TRBV4-3 and TRBJ2-4; D is possibly TRBD1 (5 bases). Germline-derived CDR1 and CDR2 are LGHNA and YSLEER. The ends were cut back, 4 bases at V and 6 bases at J, with 19 bases in the middle. This CDR3 contains 16 residues.